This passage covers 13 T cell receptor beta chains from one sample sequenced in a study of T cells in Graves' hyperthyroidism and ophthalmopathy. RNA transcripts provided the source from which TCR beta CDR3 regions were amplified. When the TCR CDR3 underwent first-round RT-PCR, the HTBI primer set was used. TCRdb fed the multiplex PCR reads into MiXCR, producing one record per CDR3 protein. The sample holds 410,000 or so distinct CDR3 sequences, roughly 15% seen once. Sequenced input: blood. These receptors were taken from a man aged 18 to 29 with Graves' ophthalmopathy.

The CDR3 DNA reads TGTGCCAGCAGCTTACCGTGGTACAGGGAGTATACTGGAAACACCATATATTTT. The encoded protein is CASSLPWYREYTGNTIYF. The genes are TRBV7-9 and TRBJ1-3; possible D gene TRBD1, 6 bases. V lost 2 bases and J 2 bases, leaving 19 bases between the germline ends. The CDR3 covers 18 residues. Germline CDR1 SEHNR, CDR2 FQNEAQ (reference sequence).

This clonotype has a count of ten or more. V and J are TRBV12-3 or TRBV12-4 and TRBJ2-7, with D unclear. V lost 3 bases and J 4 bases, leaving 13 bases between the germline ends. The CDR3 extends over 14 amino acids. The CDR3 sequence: CASSFVPNQYEQYF. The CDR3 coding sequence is TGTGCCAGCAGTTTTGTCCCTAACCAATACGAGCAGTACTTC.

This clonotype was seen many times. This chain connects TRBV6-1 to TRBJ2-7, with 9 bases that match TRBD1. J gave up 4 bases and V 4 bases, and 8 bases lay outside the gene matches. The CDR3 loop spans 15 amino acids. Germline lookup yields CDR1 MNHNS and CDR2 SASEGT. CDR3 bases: TGTGCCAGCAGTGGTAACCGGGACAGGGTGTACGAGCAGTACTTC. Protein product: CASSGNRDRVYEQYF.

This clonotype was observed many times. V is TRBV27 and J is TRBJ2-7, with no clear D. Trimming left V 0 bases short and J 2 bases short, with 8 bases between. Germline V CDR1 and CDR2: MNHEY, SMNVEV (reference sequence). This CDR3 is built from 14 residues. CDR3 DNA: TGTGCCAGCAGTTTATCCATAGGACCCTACGAGCAGTACTTC. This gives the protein CASSLSIGPYEQYF.

DNA of the CDR3: TGCGCCAGCAGCCTAACTAGCGGGGACGACGAGCAGTACTTC. It codes for CASSLTSGDDEQYF. The chain employs TRBV4-1 and TRBJ2-7; TRBD2 matches at 10 bases. This CDR3 is built from 14 residues. The V gene end was trimmed by 4 bases and the J gene end by 5 bases; junction bases not matched to a gene: 5. Germline assignment: CDR1 MGHRA and CDR2 YSYEKL.

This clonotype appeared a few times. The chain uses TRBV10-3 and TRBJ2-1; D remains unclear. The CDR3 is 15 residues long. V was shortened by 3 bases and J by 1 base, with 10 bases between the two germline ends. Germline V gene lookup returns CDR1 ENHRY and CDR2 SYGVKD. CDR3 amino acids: CAISEEAISYNEQFF. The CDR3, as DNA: TGTGCCATCAGTGAAGAGGCGATATCCTACAATGAGCAGTTCTTC.

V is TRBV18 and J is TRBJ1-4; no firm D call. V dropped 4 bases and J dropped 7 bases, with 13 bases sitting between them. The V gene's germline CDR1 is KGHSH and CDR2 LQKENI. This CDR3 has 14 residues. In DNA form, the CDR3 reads TGTGCCAGCTCACGGCAAGGGATGGGTGAAAAACTGTTTTTT. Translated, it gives CASSRQGMGEKLFF.

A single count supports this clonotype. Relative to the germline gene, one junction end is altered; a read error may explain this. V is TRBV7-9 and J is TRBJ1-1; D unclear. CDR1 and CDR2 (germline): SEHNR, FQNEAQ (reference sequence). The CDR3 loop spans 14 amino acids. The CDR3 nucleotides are TGTGCCAGCAGCTTAGCCGGGGAGCACACTGGAGCTTTCTTT. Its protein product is CASSLAGEHTGAFF.

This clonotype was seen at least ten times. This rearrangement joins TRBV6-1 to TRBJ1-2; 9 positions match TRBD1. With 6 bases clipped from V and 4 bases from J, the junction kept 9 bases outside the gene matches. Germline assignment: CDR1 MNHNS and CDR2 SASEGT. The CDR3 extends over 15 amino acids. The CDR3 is CASSPDRGYSYGYTF. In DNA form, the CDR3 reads TGTGCCAGCAGCCCCGACAGGGGGTATAGCTATGGCTACACCTTC.

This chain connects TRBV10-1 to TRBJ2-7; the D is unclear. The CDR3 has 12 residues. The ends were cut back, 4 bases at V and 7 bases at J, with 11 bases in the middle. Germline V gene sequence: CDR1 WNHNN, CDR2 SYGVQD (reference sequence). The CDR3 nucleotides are TGCGCCAGCAGTGGGACCGCTAAGGAGCAGTACTTC. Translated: CASSGTAKEQYF.

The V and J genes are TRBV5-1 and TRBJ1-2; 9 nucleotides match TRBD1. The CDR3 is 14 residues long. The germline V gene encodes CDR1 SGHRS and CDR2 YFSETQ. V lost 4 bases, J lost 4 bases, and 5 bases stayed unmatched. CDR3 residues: CASSRTGDPYGYTF. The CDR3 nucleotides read TGCGCCAGCAGCAGGACAGGGGACCCCTATGGCTACACCTTC.

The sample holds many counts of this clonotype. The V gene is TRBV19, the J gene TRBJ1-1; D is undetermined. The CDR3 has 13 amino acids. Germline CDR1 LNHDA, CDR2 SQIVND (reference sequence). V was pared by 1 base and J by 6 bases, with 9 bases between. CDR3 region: CASSIGPNSEAFF. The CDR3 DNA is TGTGCCAGTAGTATAGGGCCCAACTCTGAAGCTTTCTTT.

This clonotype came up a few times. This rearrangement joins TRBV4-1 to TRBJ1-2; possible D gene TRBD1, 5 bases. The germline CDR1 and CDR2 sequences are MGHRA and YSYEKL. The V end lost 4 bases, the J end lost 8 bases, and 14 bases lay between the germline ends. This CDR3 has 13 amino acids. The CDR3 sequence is CASSPLVGDGYTF. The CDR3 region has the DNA TGCGCCAGCAGCCCCCTAGTAGGGGACGGCTACACCTTC.